One and the same sample provided the 11 T cell receptor beta chains below, sequenced in a study of blood T cell repertoires in COVID-19. The table came from immunoSEQ multiplex PCR; TCRdb's copy has only in-frame clones and leaves some out. The data show 200,000 to 250,000 clones, 85% to 90% seen once. Sequenced input: peripheral blood. Receptor source: a man between 45 and 60 years old with acute or convalescent COVID-19.

The sample holds a few counts of this clone. The chain couples TRBV3-1 (or the pseudogene TRBV3-2) to TRBJ1-2, with 7 bases lining up with TRBD1. This CDR3 spans 15 amino acids. Germline trimming cut 4 bases from V and 4 bases from J; bases unmatched to any gene: 9. CDR1 and CDR2 (germline): LGHDT, YNNKEL (reference sequence). The chain's CDR3 is CASSPQEGARYGYTF. The CDR3 DNA follows: TGTGCCAGCAGCCCTCAGGAGGGGGCGCGCTATGGCTACACCTTC.

This rearrangement joins TRBV9 to TRBJ1-1, with D possibly matching TRBD1 (6 bases). This CDR3 has 17 residues. V dropped 0 bases and J dropped 0 bases, with 15 bases sitting between them. Germline values: CDR1 SGDLS, CDR2 YYNGEE. DNA for the CDR3: TGTGCCAGCAGCGTAGGGGGGCAGGGTCCCATGAACACTGAAGCTTTCTTT. Protein product: CASSVGGQGPMNTEAFF. Based on the CDR3 plus reference TRBV9 and TRBJ1-1, the full variable domain is DSGVTQTPKHLITATGQRVTLRCSPRSGDLSVYWYQQSLDQGLQFLIQYYNGEERAKGNILERFSAQQFPDLHSELNLSSLELGDSALYFCASSVGGQGPMNTEAFFGQGTRLTVV.

This clone was observed a single time. The chain uses TRBV18 and TRBJ2-5; 8 bases are a match to TRBD2. The germline gives CDR1 KGHSH, CDR2 LQKENI. The CDR3 extends over 12 amino acids. The V segment lost 9 bases and the J segment 2 bases; nucleotides outside the gene matches: 2. Here the CDR3 reads CASSGVQETQYF. Here the CDR3 DNA reads TGTGCCAGTAGCGGGGTGCAAGAGACCCAGTACTTC. Full variable domain (missing parts from reference TRBV18 and TRBJ2-5): NAGVMQNPRHLVRRRGQEARLRCSPMKGHSHVYWYRQLPEEGLKFMVYLQKENIIDESGMPKERFSAEFPKEGPSILRIQQVVRGDSAAYFCASSGVQETQYFGPGTRLLVL.

This chain links TRBV12-3 or TRBV12-4 with TRBJ1-2; tentative D call: TRBD1 (6 bases). Trimming pared 3 bases from V and 5 bases from J, leaving 7 bases between. This CDR3 contains 12 residues. The CDR3 here is CASSFTGYGYTF. CDR3 DNA sequence: TGTGCCAGCAGTTTTACAGGGTATGGCTACACCTTC.

The V call is TRBV3-1 (or the pseudogene TRBV3-2), the J call TRBJ2-5; 7 bases line up with TRBD2. This CDR3 is built from 14 residues. CDR1 LGHDT and CDR2 YNNKEL come from the germline V gene (reference sequence). V shed 4 bases, J shed 7 bases, and the junction held 9 bases outside the gene matches. DNA of the CDR3: TGTGCCAGCAGCCCTCGGAGCGGCGGGGGGACCCAGTACTTC. This translates into CASSPRSGGGTQYF.

The chain joins TRBV5-1 to TRBJ1-1; no definite D call. From germline, CDR1 is SGHRS and CDR2 YFSETQ. V lost 6 bases, J lost 4 bases, and 16 bases lay in between. There are 14 residues in the CDR3. The CDR3 bases are TGCGCCAGCACCGACTATTCTTCTAGCACTGAAGCTTTCTTT. This encodes CASTDYSSSTEAFF.

The V gene is TRBV30, the J gene TRBJ1-6; D might be TRBD1 (5 bases). The germline V and J ends were trimmed by 0 bases and 9 bases, with 15 bases remaining between them. Looked up from germline, CDR1 is GTSNPN and CDR2 is SVGIG (reference sequence). This CDR3 contains 15 residues. The CDR3 spells CAWSVGAGQGSPLHF. CDR3 DNA sequence: TGTGCCTGGAGTGTAGGGGCAGGGCAAGGTTCACCCCTCCACTTT.

This clone occurred a few times. The genes are TRBV3-1 (or the pseudogene TRBV3-2) and TRBJ2-1; the D is unclear. This CDR3 region has 14 residues. V lost 4 bases to trimming and J lost 1 base, with 8 bases between them. Germline V gene sequence: CDR1 LGHDT, CDR2 YNNKEL (reference sequence). The CDR3 nucleotides read TGTGCCAGCAGCCTCGACACTTCCTACAATGAGCAGTTCTTC. Protein sequence: CASSLDTSYNEQFF.

The chain links TRBV6-4 to TRBJ1-1; the match to TRBD1 covers 9 bases. CDR1 is MRHNA, CDR2 SNTAGT, per germline. The CDR3 has 14 residues. J lost 6 bases, V lost 5 bases, and 7 bases had no gene match. CDR3 sequence reads: CASSPDRGGSEAFF. The CDR3 DNA reads TGTGCCAGCAGTCCGGACAGGGGTGGTTCTGAAGCTTTCTTT.

The chain recombines TRBV6-5 with TRBJ2-2; 9 bases are shared with TRBD1. With 5 bases clipped from V and 5 bases from J, the junction kept 6 bases outside the gene matches. Germline V gene lookup returns CDR1 MNHEY and CDR2 SVGAGI. This CDR3 is built from 15 residues. CDR3 region: CASSRTGEWTGELFF. The CDR3, as DNA: TGTGCCAGCAGTAGGACAGGGGAGTGGACCGGGGAGCTGTTTTTT.

V usage is TRBV5-5 and J usage is TRBJ1-1; D possibly corresponds to TRBD1 (5 bases). From germline, CDR1 is SGHKS and CDR2 YYEKEE (reference sequence). The CDR3 runs to 16 residues. Trimming left V 0 bases short and J 5 bases short, with 17 bases between. In DNA, the CDR3 is TGTGCCAGCAGCTTGGTTCACGTCAGGGTTGGAACTGAAGCTTTCTTT. Translation: CASSLVHVRVGTEAFF.